The sample holds a few counts of the clone carrying this T cell receptor (beta chain). CDR3 length: 19 amino acids. Germline loops: CDR1 SEHNR, CDR2 FQNEAQ (reference sequence). Trimming cost V 7 bases and J 0 bases, with 25 bases left between them. A UMI-containing oligonucleotide was joined by 3' ligation to the TCR cDNA template. Whole-blood samples were around 2.3 ml of peripheral blood from healthy adult volunteers. The SP2 primer and nested alpha and beta constant region primers amplified ligated cDNA in four rounds. Via MiXCR, TCRdb re-called the UMI-ligation and nested PCR reads, giving one row per CDR3 protein. The sample holds about 26,000 distinct CDR3 sequences, 5.2% seen once. These data come from a study of naive and memory T cell subsets.

Sequencing was carried out using blood. The sequence was collected from an adult in good health. V gene TRBV7-9 combines with J gene TRBJ2-1; perhaps TRBD2 as D (6 bases). CDR3 loop: CASTPRDSHSPFSYNEQFF. The CDR3 bases are TGTGCCAGCACCCCTAGGGACTCCCACTCCCCCTTCTCCTACAATGAGCAGTTCTTC. Full variable domain (remainder filled in from reference TRBV7-9 and TRBJ2-1): DTGVSQNPRHKITKRGQNVTFRCDPISEHNRLYWYRQTLGQGPEFLTYFQNEAQLEKSRLLSDRFSAERPKGSFSTLEIQRTEQGDSAMYLCASTPRDSHSPFSYNEQFFGPGTRLTVL.